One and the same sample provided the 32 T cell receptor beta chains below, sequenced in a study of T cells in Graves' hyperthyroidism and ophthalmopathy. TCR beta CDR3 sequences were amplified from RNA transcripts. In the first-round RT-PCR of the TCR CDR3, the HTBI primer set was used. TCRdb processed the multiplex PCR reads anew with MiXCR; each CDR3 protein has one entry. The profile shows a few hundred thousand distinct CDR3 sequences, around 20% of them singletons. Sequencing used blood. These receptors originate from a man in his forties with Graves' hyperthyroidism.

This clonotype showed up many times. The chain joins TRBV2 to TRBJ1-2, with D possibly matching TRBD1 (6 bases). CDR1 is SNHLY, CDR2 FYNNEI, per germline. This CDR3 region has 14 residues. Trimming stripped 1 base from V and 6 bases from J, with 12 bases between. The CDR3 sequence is CASSEVGGANGYTF. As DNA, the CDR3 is TGTGCCAGCAGTGAAGTCGGGGGCGCAAATGGCTACACCTTC.

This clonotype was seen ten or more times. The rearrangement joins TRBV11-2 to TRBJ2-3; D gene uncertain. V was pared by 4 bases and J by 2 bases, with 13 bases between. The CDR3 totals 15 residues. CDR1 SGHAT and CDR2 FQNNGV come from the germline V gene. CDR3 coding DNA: TGTGCCAGCAGCTCAGACATTTGGAACACAGATACGCAGTATTTT. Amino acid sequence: CASSSDIWNTDTQYF.

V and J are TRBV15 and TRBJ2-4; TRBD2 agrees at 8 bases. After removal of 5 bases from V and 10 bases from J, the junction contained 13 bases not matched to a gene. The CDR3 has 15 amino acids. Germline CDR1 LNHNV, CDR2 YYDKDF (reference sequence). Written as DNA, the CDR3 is TGTGCCACCAGCGCTCGCGGGAGGACTTTCGGGATTCAGTACTTC. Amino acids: CATSARGRTFGIQYF.

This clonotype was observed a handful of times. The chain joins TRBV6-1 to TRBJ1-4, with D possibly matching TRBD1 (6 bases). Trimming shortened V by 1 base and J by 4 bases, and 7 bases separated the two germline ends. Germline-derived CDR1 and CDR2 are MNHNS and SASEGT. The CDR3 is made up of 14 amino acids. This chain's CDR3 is CASSEGTVNEKLFF. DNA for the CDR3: TGTGCCAGCAGTGAAGGGACAGTTAATGAAAAACTGTTTTTT.

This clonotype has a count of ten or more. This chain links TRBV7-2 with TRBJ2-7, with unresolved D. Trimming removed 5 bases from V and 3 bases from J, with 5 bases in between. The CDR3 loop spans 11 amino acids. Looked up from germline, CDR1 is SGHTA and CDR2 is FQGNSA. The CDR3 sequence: CASSLNYEQYF. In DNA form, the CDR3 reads TGTGCCAGCAGCCTGAACTACGAGCAGTACTTC. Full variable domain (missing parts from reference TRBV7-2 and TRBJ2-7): GAGVSQSPSNKVTEKGKDVELRCDPISGHTALYWYRQSLGQGLEFLIYFQGNSAPDKSGLPSDRFSAERTGGSVSTLTIQRTQQEDSAVYLCASSLNYEQYFGPGTRLTVT.

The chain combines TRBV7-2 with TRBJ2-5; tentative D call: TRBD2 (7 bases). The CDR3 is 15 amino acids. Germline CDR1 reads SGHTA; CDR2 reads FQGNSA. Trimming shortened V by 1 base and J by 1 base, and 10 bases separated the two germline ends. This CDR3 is CASSLEAGAQETQYF. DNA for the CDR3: TGTGCCAGCAGCTTAGAGGCGGGGGCCCAAGAGACCCAGTACTTC.

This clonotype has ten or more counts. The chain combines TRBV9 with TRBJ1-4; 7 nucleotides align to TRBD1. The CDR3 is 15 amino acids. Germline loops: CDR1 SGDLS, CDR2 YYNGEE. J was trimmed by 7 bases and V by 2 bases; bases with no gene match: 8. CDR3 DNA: TGTGCCAGCAGCGTTAATAGGGGGCAAGGTGAAAAACTGTTTTTT. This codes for CASSVNRGQGEKLFF.

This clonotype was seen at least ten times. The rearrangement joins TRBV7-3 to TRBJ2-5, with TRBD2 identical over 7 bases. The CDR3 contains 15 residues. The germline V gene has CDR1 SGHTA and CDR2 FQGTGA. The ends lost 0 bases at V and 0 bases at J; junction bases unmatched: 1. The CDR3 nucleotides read TGTGCCAGCAGCTTAACCGGGGGGAACCAAGAGACCCAGTACTTC. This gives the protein CASSLTGGNQETQYF.

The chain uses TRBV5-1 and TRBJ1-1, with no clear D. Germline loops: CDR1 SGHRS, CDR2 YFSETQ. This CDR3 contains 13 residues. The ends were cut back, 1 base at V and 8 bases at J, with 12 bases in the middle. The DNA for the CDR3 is TGCGCCAGCAGCTTGCAGGTAAGGAGCGAAGCTTTCTTT. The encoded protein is CASSLQVRSEAFF.

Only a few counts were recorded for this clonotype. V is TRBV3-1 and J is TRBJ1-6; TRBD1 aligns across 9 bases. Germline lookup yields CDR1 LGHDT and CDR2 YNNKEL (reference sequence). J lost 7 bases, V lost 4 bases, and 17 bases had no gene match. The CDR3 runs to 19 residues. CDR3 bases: TGTGCCAGCAGCCCCACGACCCCCTGGACAGGGGAGCTGAATTCACCCCTCCACTTT. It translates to CASSPTTPWTGELNSPLHF.

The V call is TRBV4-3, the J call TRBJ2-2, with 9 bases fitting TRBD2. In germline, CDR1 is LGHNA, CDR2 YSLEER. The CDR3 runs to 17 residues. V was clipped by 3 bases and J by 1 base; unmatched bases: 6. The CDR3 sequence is CASSQSAGGGNTGELFF. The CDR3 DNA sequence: TGCGCCAGCAGCCAGTCGGCGGGGGGGGGGAACACCGGGGAGCTGTTTTTT.

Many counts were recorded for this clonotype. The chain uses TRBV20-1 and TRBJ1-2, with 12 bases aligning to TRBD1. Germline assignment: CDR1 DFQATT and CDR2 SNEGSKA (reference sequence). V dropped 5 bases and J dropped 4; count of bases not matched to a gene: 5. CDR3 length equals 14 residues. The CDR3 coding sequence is TGCAGTGCTTGGGACAGGGGGCCCTTCTATGGCTACACCTTC. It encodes CSAWDRGPFYGYTF.

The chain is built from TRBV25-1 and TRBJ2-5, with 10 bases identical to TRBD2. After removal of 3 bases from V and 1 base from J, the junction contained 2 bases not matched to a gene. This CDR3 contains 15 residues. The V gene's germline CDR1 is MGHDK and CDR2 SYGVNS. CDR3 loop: CASSELAGVQETQYF. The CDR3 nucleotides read TGTGCCAGCAGTGAGCTAGCGGGGGTCCAAGAGACCCAGTACTTC.

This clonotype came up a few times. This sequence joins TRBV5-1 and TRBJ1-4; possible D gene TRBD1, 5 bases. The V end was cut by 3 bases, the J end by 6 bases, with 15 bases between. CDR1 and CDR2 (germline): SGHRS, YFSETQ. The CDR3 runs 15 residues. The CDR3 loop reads CASSSRPKGDEKLFF. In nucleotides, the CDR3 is TGCGCCAGCAGCTCCCGACCCAAAGGGGATGAAAAACTGTTTTTT.

CDR3 DNA sequence: TGTGCCAGCAGTCCAAGCGGGGGGGCAACCACCGGGGAGCTGTTTTTT. This encodes CASSPSGGATTGELFF. J is TRBJ2-2 and V is TRBV9; 10 nucleotides align to TRBD2. Germline values: CDR1 SGDLS, CDR2 YYNGEE. This CDR3 contains 16 residues. V lost 5 bases, J lost 4 bases, and 8 bases stayed unmatched.

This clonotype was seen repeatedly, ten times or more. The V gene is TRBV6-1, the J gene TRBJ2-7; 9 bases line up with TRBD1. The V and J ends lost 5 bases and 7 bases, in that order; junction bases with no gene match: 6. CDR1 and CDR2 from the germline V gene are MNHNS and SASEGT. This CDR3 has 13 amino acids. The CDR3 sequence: CASSSPTGGEQYF. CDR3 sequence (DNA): TGTGCCAGCAGTTCCCCGACAGGGGGTGAGCAGTACTTC.

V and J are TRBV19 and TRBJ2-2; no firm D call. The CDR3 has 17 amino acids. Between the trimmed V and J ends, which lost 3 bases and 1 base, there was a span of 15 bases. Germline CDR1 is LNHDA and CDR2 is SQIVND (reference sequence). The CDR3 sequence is CASSIPLRHLNTGELFF. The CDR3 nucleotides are TGTGCCAGTAGTATCCCCCTAAGGCACCTGAACACCGGGGAGCTGTTTTTT.

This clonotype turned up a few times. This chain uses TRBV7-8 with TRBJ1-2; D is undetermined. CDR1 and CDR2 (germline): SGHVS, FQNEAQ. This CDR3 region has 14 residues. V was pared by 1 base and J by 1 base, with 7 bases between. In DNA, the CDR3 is TGTGCCAGCAGCTTAGGCCAGCATAACTATGGCTACACCTTC. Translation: CASSLGQHNYGYTF.

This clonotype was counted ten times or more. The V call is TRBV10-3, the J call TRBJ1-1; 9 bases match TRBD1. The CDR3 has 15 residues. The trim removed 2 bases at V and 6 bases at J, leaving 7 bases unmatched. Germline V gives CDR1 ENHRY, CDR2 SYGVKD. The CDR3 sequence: CAISENRGRDAEAFF. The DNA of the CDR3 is TGTGCCATCAGTGAGAACAGGGGGCGGGACGCTGAAGCTTTCTTT.

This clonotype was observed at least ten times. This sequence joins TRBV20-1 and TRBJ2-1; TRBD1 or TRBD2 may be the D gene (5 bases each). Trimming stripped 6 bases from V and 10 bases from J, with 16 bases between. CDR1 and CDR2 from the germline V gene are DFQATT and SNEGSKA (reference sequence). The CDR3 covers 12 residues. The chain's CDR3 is CSASALGDEQFF. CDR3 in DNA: TGCAGTGCCTCCGCGCTTGGGGACGAGCAGTTCTTC.

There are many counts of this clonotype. The DNA of the CDR3 is TGTGCCAGCAGCTCGTTCGGGGGGAGAGATTCACCCCTCCACTTT. Its protein product is CASSSFGGRDSPLHF. The chain couples TRBV7-2 to TRBJ1-6; maybe TRBD1 (5 bases). From germline, CDR1 is SGHTA and CDR2 FQGNSA. The germline V and J ends were trimmed by 4 bases and 8 bases, with 15 bases remaining between them. The CDR3 runs 15 residues. Complete variable domain (other parts from reference TRBV7-2 and TRBJ1-6): GAGVSQSPSNKVTEKGKDVELRCDPISGHTALYWYRQSLGQGLEFLIYFQGNSAPDKSGLPSDRFSAERTGGSVSTLTIQRTQQEDSAVYLCASSSFGGRDSPLHFGNGTRLTVT.

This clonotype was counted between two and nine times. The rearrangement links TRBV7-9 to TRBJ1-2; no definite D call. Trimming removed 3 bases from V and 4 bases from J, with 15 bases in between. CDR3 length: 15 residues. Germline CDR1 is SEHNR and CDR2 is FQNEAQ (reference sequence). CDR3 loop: CASSLRGFESYGYTF. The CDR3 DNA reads TGTGCCAGCAGCTTGCGGGGATTTGAGTCCTATGGCTACACCTTC.

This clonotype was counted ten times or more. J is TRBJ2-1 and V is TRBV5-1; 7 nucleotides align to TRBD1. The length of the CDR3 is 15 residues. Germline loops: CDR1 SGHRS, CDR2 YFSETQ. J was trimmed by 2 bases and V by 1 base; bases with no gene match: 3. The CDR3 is CASSLTGATYNEQFF. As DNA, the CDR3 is TGCGCCAGCAGCTTGACAGGGGCAACCTACAATGAGCAGTTCTTC.

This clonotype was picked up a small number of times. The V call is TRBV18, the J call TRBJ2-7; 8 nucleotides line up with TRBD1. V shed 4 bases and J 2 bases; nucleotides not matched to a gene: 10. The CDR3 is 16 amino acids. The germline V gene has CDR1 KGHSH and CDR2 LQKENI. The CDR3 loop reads CASSQTMGTGAYEQYF. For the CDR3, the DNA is TGTGCCAGCTCACAAACGATGGGGACAGGTGCCTACGAGCAGTACTTC.

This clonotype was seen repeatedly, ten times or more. DNA for the CDR3: TGTGCCAGCAGCTTGAGAGGACCCAGCTCTGGGGCCAACGTCCTGACTTTC. Its translation is CASSLRGPSSGANVLTF. J is TRBJ2-6 and V is TRBV7-2; D gene uncertain. This CDR3 region has 17 residues. Germline CDR1 reads SGHTA; CDR2 reads FQGNSA. With 3 bases removed from V and 0 bases from J, the gap between germline ends came to 12 bases.

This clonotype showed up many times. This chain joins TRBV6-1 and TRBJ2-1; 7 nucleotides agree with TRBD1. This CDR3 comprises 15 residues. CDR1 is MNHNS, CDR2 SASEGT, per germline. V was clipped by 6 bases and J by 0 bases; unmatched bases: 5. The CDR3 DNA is TGTGCCAGCAGACATGGGGACAGCTCCTACAATGAGCAGTTCTTC. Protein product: CASRHGDSSYNEQFF.

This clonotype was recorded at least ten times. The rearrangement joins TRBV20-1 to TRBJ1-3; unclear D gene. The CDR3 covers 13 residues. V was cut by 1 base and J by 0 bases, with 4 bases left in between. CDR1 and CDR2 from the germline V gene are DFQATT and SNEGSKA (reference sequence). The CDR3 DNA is TGCAGTGCTAGAGGGAGCTCTGGAAACACCATATATTTT. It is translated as CSARGSSGNTIYF.

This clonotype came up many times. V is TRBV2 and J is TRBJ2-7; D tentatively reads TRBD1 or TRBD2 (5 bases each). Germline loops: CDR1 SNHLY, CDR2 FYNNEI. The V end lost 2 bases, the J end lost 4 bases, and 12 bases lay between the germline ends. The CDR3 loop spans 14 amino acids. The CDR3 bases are TGTGCCAGCAGTGAACAGGGACGGAGATACGAGCAGTACTTC. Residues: CASSEQGRRYEQYF.

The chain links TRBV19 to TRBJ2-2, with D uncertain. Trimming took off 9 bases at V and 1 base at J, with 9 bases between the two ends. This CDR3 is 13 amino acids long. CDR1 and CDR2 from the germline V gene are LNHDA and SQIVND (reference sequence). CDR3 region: CASQARNTGELFF. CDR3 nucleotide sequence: TGTGCCAGCCAGGCAAGGAACACCGGGGAGCTGTTTTTT.

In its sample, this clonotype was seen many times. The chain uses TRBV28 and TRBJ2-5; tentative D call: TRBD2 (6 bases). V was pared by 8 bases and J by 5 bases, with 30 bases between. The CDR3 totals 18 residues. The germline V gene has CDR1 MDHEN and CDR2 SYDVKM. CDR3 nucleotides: TGTGCCAGCTCAAAGAGAGCGGGCCGGTCTCTCTTGGGGGAGACCCAGTACTTC. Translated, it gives CASSKRAGRSLLGETQYF.

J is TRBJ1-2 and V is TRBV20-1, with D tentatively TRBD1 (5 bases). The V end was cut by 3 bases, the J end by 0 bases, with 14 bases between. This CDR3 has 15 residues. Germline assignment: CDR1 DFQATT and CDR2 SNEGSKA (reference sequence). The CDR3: CSASGTGSSNYGYTF. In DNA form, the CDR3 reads TGCAGTGCTAGCGGTACAGGATCCTCTAACTATGGCTACACCTTC.

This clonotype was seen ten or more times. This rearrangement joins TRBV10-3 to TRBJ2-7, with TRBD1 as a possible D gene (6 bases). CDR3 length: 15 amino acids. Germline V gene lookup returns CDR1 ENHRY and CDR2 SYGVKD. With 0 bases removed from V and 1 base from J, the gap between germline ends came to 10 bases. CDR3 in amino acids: CAISESGQASYEQYF. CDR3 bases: TGTGCCATCAGTGAGTCGGGACAAGCTTCCTACGAGCAGTACTTC.